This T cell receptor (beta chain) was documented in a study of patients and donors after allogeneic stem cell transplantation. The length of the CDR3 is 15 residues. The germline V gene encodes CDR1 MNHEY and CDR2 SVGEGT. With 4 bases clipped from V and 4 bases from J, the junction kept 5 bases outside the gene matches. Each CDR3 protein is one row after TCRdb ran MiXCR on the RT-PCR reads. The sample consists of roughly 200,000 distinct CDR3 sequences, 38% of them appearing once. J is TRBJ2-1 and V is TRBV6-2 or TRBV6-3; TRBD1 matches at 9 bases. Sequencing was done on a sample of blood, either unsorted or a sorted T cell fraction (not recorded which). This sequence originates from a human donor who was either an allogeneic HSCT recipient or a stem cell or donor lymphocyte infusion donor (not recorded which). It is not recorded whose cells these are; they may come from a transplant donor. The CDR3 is CASSFRDRAYNEQFF. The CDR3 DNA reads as TGTGCCAGCAGTTTCCGGGACAGGGCTTACAATGAGCAGTTCTTC.